Each of the 9 T cell receptor beta chains below was sequenced from the same sample in a study of blood T cell repertoires in COVID-19. Sequencing used immunoSEQ multiplex PCR; TCRdb keeps in-frame clones, though not all of them. The table lists 100,000 to 150,000 clones, approximately 81% of them singletons. Sequenced: peripheral blood. All receptors derive from a middle-aged man with active or convalescent COVID-19.

This rearrangement joins TRBV5-1 to TRBJ2-1; 13 bases map to TRBD2. The CDR3 is made up of 15 amino acids. Germline values: CDR1 SGHRS, CDR2 YFSETQ. V shed 0 bases and J 8 bases; nucleotides not matched to a gene: 2. CDR3 region: CASSLATSGRYEQFF. CDR3 coding DNA: TGCGCCAGCAGCTTGGCGACTAGCGGGAGGTATGAGCAGTTCTTC. Supplemented by reference TRBV5-1 and TRBJ2-1, the full variable domain reads KAGVTQTPRYLIKTRGQQVTLSCSPISGHRSVSWYQQTPGQGLQFLFEYFSETQRNKGNFPGRFSGRQFSNSRSEMNVSTLELGDSALYLCASSLATSGRYEQFFGPGTRLTVL.

This sequence joins TRBV29-1 and TRBJ1-2, with 8 bases aligning to TRBD1. The CDR3 covers 15 residues. Germline V CDR1 and CDR2: SQVTM, ANQGSEA. J was trimmed by 0 bases and V by 7 bases; bases with no gene match: 10. CDR3 residues: CSGKQGVQPNYGYTF. The CDR3 region has the DNA TGCAGCGGAAAACAGGGGGTCCAACCTAACTATGGCTACACCTTC.

This clone was seen only a few times. The CDR3 DNA sequence: TGTGCCAGCAGCGCTGGGACAGTAGGCTTGAACACTGAAGCTTTCTTT. It translates to CASSAGTVGLNTEAFF. V is TRBV9 and J is TRBJ1-1, with TRBD1 matching over 7 bases. Unmatched junction bases numbered 8, after V lost 3 bases and J lost 0 bases. The germline V gene has CDR1 SGDLS and CDR2 YYNGEE. The CDR3 extends over 16 amino acids.

V is TRBV5-8 and J is TRBJ2-5; possible D gene TRBD2, 6 bases. Per the germline V gene, CDR1 is SGHTS and CDR2 is YDEGEE. The CDR3 totals 15 residues. The V and J ends lost 4 bases and 5 bases respectively, with 18 bases between them. CDR3 sequence reads: CASSLRGATGETQYF. The CDR3 coding sequence is TGTGCCAGCAGCCTGCGGGGAGCCACGGGGGAGACCCAGTACTTC.

This clone was observed once. V and J are TRBV10-2 and TRBJ2-1; no reliable D call. Trimming pared 8 bases from V and 2 bases from J, leaving 10 bases between. CDR1 is WSHSY and CDR2 is SAAADI in the germline V gene. The CDR3 runs 13 residues. The CDR3 bases are TGCGCCAGCCTAAGTCTTCCCTACAATGAGCAGTTCTTC. This codes for CASLSLPYNEQFF.

This chain uses TRBV7-3 with TRBJ1-1; D possibly corresponds to TRBD1 (5 bases). V was cut by 1 base and J by 4 bases, with 13 bases left in between. The length of the CDR3 is 15 residues. Germline values: CDR1 SGHTA, CDR2 FQGTGA. CDR3 in amino acids: CASSLMGGGITEAFF. The CDR3 DNA follows: TGTGCCAGCAGCTTAATGGGGGGAGGCATCACTGAAGCTTTCTTT.

The chain recombines TRBV7-9 with TRBJ2-3; 7 nucleotides match TRBD1. There are 15 residues in the CDR3. V was clipped by 4 bases and J by 4 bases; unmatched bases: 8. Germline CDR1 is SEHNR and CDR2 is FQNEAQ (reference sequence). The CDR3 here is CASSSGQLRADTQYF. In nucleotides, the CDR3 is TGTGCCAGCAGCTCGGGACAGCTACGTGCAGATACGCAGTATTTT. The whole variable domain, remainder taken from reference TRBV7-9 and TRBJ2-3, is DTGVSQNPRHKITKRGQNVTFRCDPISEHNRLYWYRQTLGQGPEFLTYFQNEAQLEKSRLLSDRFSAERPKGSFSTLEIQRTEQGDSAMYLCASSSGQLRADTQYFGPGTRLTVL.

V usage is TRBV18 and J usage is TRBJ2-5; 7 nucleotides align to TRBD1. The J segment lost 5 bases and the V segment lost 5 bases, leaving 5 bases of the junction unmatched. Per germline, CDR1 KGHSH and CDR2 LQKENI. This CDR3 spans 13 amino acids. The CDR3 protein is CASSRGHGETQYF. For the CDR3, the DNA is TGTGCCAGCTCAAGGGGGCATGGGGAGACCCAGTACTTC.

This clone was detected only a few times. The chain recombines TRBV6-1 with TRBJ1-1; D is uncertain. V was pared by 3 bases and J by 4 bases, with 12 bases between. This CDR3 region has 14 residues. Per germline, CDR1 MNHNS and CDR2 SASEGT. In nucleotides, the CDR3 is TGTGCCAGCAGTGATGGGGAGGTAGGCACTGAAGCTTTCTTT. Its translation: CASSDGEVGTEAFF.